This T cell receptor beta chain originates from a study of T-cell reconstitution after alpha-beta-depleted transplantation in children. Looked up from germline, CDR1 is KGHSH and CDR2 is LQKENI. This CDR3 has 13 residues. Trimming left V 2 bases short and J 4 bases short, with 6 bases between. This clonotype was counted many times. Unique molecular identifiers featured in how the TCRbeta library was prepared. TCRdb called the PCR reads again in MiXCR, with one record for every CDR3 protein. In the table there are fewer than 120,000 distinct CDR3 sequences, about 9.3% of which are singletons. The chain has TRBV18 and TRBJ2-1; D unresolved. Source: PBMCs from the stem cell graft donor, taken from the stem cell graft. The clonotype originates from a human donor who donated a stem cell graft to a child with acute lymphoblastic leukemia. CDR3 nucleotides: TGTGCCAGCTCACCAGAACGGTACAATGAGCAGTTCTTC. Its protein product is CASSPERYNEQFF.